The 23 T cell receptor beta chains listed next were all sequenced from one sample in a study of shared clonotypes between healthy human individuals. Repertoires were generated with immunoSEQ multiplex PCR, while TCRdb's copy carries only in-frame clones and drops some. This sample has hundreds of thousands of clones, with 97% found just once. What was sequenced was naive CD4+ T cells sorted from blood. Subset: CD45RA+ positively selected. Receptors originate from a woman between 25 and 40 years old in good health.

The chain links TRBV19 to TRBJ2-1, with 13 nucleotides matching TRBD2. The V and J ends lost 6 bases and 4 bases, in that order; junction bases with no gene match: 6. The V gene's germline CDR1 is LNHDA and CDR2 SQIVND (reference sequence). This CDR3 has 16 residues. DNA of the CDR3: TGTGCCAGTAGAACCCGGACTAGCGGGAGTTACAATGAGCAGTTCTTC. Translated, it gives CASRTRTSGSYNEQFF.

V usage is TRBV4-1 and J usage is TRBJ2-7; no definite D call. In germline, CDR1 is MGHRA, CDR2 YSYEKL. Between the trimmed V and J ends, which lost 1 base and 9 bases, there was a span of 13 bases. The CDR3 is 13 amino acids. CDR3 DNA: TGCGCCAGCAGCCAAGTCGTGGAGAGCGCGCAGTACTTC. Its translation: CASSQVVESAQYF.

This clone showed up just once. The DNA of the CDR3 is TGCGCCAGCAGCCAAGGATGGGGTAGGAACACTGAAGCTTTCTTT. As protein: CASSQGWGRNTEAFF. The chain has TRBV4-1 and TRBJ1-1; D call uncertain. The CDR3 covers 15 residues. Deletions cut 1 base from V and 1 base from J, with 10 bases between. The germline V gene has CDR1 MGHRA and CDR2 YSYEKL.

J is TRBJ1-2 and V is TRBV28, with a tentative D call TRBD1 (6 bases). CDR1 and CDR2 from the germline V gene are MDHEN and SYDVKM. The CDR3 covers 14 residues. The ends were cut back, 2 bases at V and 7 bases at J, with 14 bases in the middle. Here the CDR3 reads CASSLGRGMGGYTF. CDR3 sequence (DNA): TGTGCCAGCAGTTTAGGCAGGGGAATGGGTGGCTACACCTTC.

The chain carries TRBV2 and TRBJ2-1; weak D call: TRBD1 (5 bases). Per the germline V gene, CDR1 is SNHLY and CDR2 is FYNNEI. The V end was cut by 6 bases, the J end by 9 bases, with 12 bases between. CDR3 length equals 12 residues. DNA for the CDR3: TGTGCCAGCAGACCCCTGACAGCTGAGCAGTTCTTC. Protein product: CASRPLTAEQFF.

The V gene is TRBV10-2, the J gene TRBJ2-1; 13 nucleotides align to TRBD2. Germline V gives CDR1 WSHSY, CDR2 SAAADI. The CDR3 has 13 amino acids. J lost 12 bases, V lost 10 bases, and 9 bases had no gene match. CDR3 loop: CATRLAGGPGQFF. In DNA, the CDR3 is TGCGCCACTAGACTAGCGGGAGGCCCCGGGCAGTTCTTC.

The chain employs TRBV5-1 and TRBJ2-7, with TRBD1 identical over 9 bases. The trim removed 2 bases at V and 4 bases at J, leaving 7 bases unmatched. Per the germline V gene, CDR1 is SGHRS and CDR2 is YFSETQ. There are 15 residues in the CDR3. Here the CDR3 DNA reads TGCGCCAGCAGCTTCGGGACAGGGCACGGATACGAGCAGTACTTC. The encoded protein is CASSFGTGHGYEQYF.

J is TRBJ2-5 and V is TRBV11-2; 7 bases fit TRBD1. The last part of the DNA fits TRBJ2-7 better; the J call may be wrong. The CDR3 contains 17 residues. Germline lookup yields CDR1 SGHAT and CDR2 FQNNGV. CDR3 nucleotides: TGTGCCAGCAGCTCCTTGACAGGGAAAGGCACGACCTACGAGCAGTACTTC. Amino acid sequence: CASSSLTGKGTTYEQYF.

The rearrangement uses TRBV4-1 and TRBJ1-5; D not resolved. Trimming stripped 1 base from V and 6 bases from J, with 10 bases between. The CDR3 runs to 14 residues. Germline lookup yields CDR1 MGHRA and CDR2 YSYEKL. The CDR3 region is CASSQAAVGQPQHF. CDR3 bases: TGCGCCAGCAGCCAAGCAGCGGTGGGTCAGCCCCAGCATTTT.

This clone was counted once. The gene calls are TRBV4-1 and TRBJ2-3, with D perhaps given as TRBD1 or TRBD2 (5 bases each). This CDR3 contains 21 residues. Per germline, CDR1 MGHRA and CDR2 YSYEKL. V was shortened by 0 bases and J by 1 base, with 26 bases between the two germline ends. DNA of the CDR3: TGCGCCAGCAGCCAAGATAGCTACGGGGCTGGAGGTCATGGAGGCACAGATACGCAGTATTTT. Protein: CASSQDSYGAGGHGGTDTQYF.

The chain carries TRBV18 and TRBJ2-7, with D possibly TRBD2 on 5 matching bases. The CDR3 is 15 residues long. Trimming stripped 1 base from V and 2 bases from J, with 12 bases between. Germline-derived CDR1 and CDR2 are KGHSH and LQKENI. CDR3: CASSPRSGLTYEQYF. Here the CDR3 DNA reads TGTGCCAGCTCACCACGAAGCGGATTAACCTACGAGCAGTACTTC.

The chain is built from TRBV2 and TRBJ2-5; 7 nucleotides align to TRBD2. J was trimmed by 2 bases and V by 2 bases; bases with no gene match: 8. Germline V gene data show CDR1 as SNHLY and CDR2 as FYNNEI. This CDR3 is built from 16 residues. The CDR3 here is CASSENPSGQQETQYF. CDR3 nucleotide sequence: TGTGCCAGCAGTGAAAATCCTAGCGGACAACAAGAGACCCAGTACTTC.

The chain has TRBV15 and TRBJ1-5; no clear D. Germline assignment: CDR1 LNHNV and CDR2 YYDKDF (reference sequence). CDR3 length equals 14 residues. The V and J ends lost 0 bases and 9 bases respectively, with 12 bases between them. The CDR3 reads CATSREAGPRPQHF. CDR3 nucleotide sequence: TGTGCCACCAGCAGAGAGGCAGGACCGAGGCCCCAGCATTTT.

The chain joins TRBV11-2 to TRBJ2-2; TRBD1 matches 11 bases. The V gene's germline CDR1 is SGHAT and CDR2 FQNNGV. V gave up 6 bases and J gave up 6 bases; unmatched junction bases: 12. The CDR3 length is 17 residues. The CDR3 nucleotides read TGTGCCAGCAGTCGGACAGGGGGCAAGTGGTTAGCCGGGGAGCTGTTTTTT. Residues: CASSRTGGKWLAGELFF.

The chain recombines TRBV7-7 with TRBJ2-7; TRBD1 matches 8 bases. The germline V gene encodes CDR1 SSHAT and CDR2 FNYEAQ (reference sequence). The V and J ends lost 5 bases and 3 bases, in that order; junction bases with no gene match: 6. The CDR3 consists of 14 residues. This CDR3 reads CASSRQGIIYEQYF. In nucleotides, the CDR3 is TGTGCCAGCAGCCGACAGGGGATTATCTACGAGCAGTACTTC.

This sequence joins TRBV25-1 and TRBJ1-1; the match to TRBD1 covers 9 bases. J lost 1 base, V lost 3 bases, and 9 bases had no gene match. Germline values: CDR1 MGHDK, CDR2 SYGVNS. The CDR3 length is 17 residues. In DNA form, the CDR3 reads TGTGCCAGCAGTGACGGGCGACAGGGGGGGTCGAACACTGAAGCTTTCTTT. As protein: CASSDGRQGGSNTEAFF. Supplemented by reference TRBV25-1 and TRBJ1-1, the full variable domain reads EADIYQTPRYLVIGTGKKITLECSQTMGHDKMYWYQQDPGMELHLIHYSYGVNSTEKGDLSSESTVSRIRTEHFPLTLESARPSHTSQYLCASSDGRQGGSNTEAFFGQGTRLTVV.

As concerns this clone: Other DNA sequences of this sample code for an identical CDR3. This sequence joins TRBV18 and TRBJ2-1; 10 bases are a match to TRBD2. The trim removed 0 bases at V and 6 bases at J, leaving 5 bases unmatched. The CDR3 length is 16 residues. CDR1 and CDR2 from the germline V gene are KGHSH and LQKENI. CDR3 DNA: TGTGCCAGCTCACCACCAGGGTTAGCGGGAGGCAATGAGCAGTTCTTC. Its translation: CASSPPGLAGGNEQFF. Variable domain in full (rest from reference TRBV18 and TRBJ2-1): NAGVMQNPRHLVRRRGQEARLRCSPMKGHSHVYWYRQLPEEGLKFMVYLQKENIIDESGMPKERFSAEFPKEGPSILRIQQVVRGDSAAYFCASSPPGLAGGNEQFFGPGTRLTVL.

V usage is TRBV4-1 and J usage is TRBJ2-5, with TRBD1 as a possible D gene (6 bases). With 4 bases removed from V and 1 base from J, the gap between germline ends came to 16 bases. The CDR3 loop spans 16 amino acids. Germline values: CDR1 MGHRA, CDR2 YSYEKL. The CDR3 DNA reads as TGCGCCAGCAGCCGTGCCGGGACACCGATCCAAGAGACCCAGTACTTC. It specifies CASSRAGTPIQETQYF.

The J gene is TRBJ2-7, the V gene TRBV25-1; D is perhaps TRBD1 (6 bases). Germline V gene sequence: CDR1 MGHDK, CDR2 SYGVNS. There are 16 residues in the CDR3. Trimming removed 3 bases at V and 7 bases at J, with 22 bases between. The CDR3 DNA is TGTGCCAGCAGTGACCCCCACACAGGGCACCCTTCGGAGCAGTACTTC. Translated: CASSDPHTGHPSEQYF.

This chain connects TRBV15 to TRBJ2-7; 7 bases map to TRBD2. The CDR3 runs to 17 residues. Germline loops: CDR1 LNHNV, CDR2 YYDKDF (reference sequence). J gave up 0 bases and V 0 bases, and 8 bases lay outside the gene matches. The DNA of the CDR3 is TGTGCCACCAGCAGAGATAGGACCGGGAGGTTCTCCTACGAGCAGTACTTC. Translating it yields CATSRDRTGRFSYEQYF.

The chain links TRBV2 to TRBJ2-5, with D uncertain. The length of the CDR3 is 13 residues. In germline, CDR1 is SNHLY, CDR2 FYNNEI. Trimming stripped 7 bases from V and 0 bases from J, with 9 bases between. The CDR3 loop is CASTSSYQETQYF. Written as DNA, the CDR3 is TGTGCCAGCACCTCCTCGTACCAAGAGACCCAGTACTTC.

V and J are TRBV6-5 and TRBJ2-1, with 13 bases matching TRBD2. This CDR3 comprises 15 residues. Germline assignment: CDR1 MNHEY and CDR2 SVGAGI. J lost 6 bases, V lost 2 bases, and 1 base had no gene match. The chain's CDR3 is CASSYGLAGVNEQFF. The CDR3 DNA reads as TGTGCCAGCAGTTACGGACTAGCGGGGGTCAATGAGCAGTTCTTC.

The rearrangement uses TRBV28 and TRBJ2-1; weak D call: TRBD2 (6 bases). This CDR3 has 15 amino acids. The V and J ends lost 6 bases and 4 bases respectively, with 16 bases between them. Germline loops: CDR1 MDHEN, CDR2 SYDVKM. The CDR3 DNA follows: TGTGCCAGCAGGGGACCGGGACGGGAGTACAATGAGCAGTTCTTC. Its translation is CASRGPGREYNEQFF.